Detailed here is one T cell receptor (beta chain). Its target is not known. The source of the sample is a study of cytomegalovirus exposure and HLA in healthy donors. Study-wide points: Some V segments (TRBV6-2 and TRBV6-3 among them) were excluded as indistinguishable. Later genetic work tied a missense DCLRE1C variant to beta-chain V and J trimming.

Though nominally healthy at sampling, donors likely had unrecorded immune exposures. The PCR made use of 60 Vbeta and 13 Jbeta primers. Sequencing used immunoSEQ multiplex PCR; TCRdb keeps in-frame clones, though not all of them. The sample table sets out 150,000 to 200,000 clones. The CDR3 runs 14 residues. Per germline, CDR1 SGHRS and CDR2 YFSETQ. V was pared by 0 bases and J by 4 bases, with 11 bases between. This chain uses TRBV5-1 with TRBJ2-7, with a tentative D call TRBD2 (5 bases). Sequencing used PBMCs. This TCR came from a woman in her sixties or seventies in good health and CMV-seronegative. The CDR3 DNA sequence: TGCGCCAGCAGCTTGGCCGGGGATGCGTACGAGCAGTACTTC. It translates to CASSLAGDAYEQYF.